These T cell receptor beta chains were read from a single sample in a study of OX40 agonist ivuxolimab in advanced cancers. Some clones are missing from TCRdb's copy, which holds only in-frame ones; the method was immunoSEQ multiplex PCR. The sample lists about 27,000 clones, approximately 86% occurring once. Sequences were derived from CD4+ or CD8+ T cells sorted from blood, sampled in a trial of the OX40 agonist ivuxolimab. The receptors originated from an adult with an advanced solid tumor such as melanoma, head and neck, liver or kidney cancer. Each CDR3 is given with its conserved first and last residue. Each record gives: clone size, V gene, D gene, J gene, CDR3 DNA, CDR3 protein. A D gene is named only where the DNA matches it firmly. Not all rows give a size; the values are once, few, many and, for expanded clones, a class.

clone size: NA
V gene: TRBV5-6
D gene: NA
J gene: TRBJ2-7
CDR3 DNA: TGTGCCAGCACCCTTCAGCCCGAAAGCTCCTACGAGCAGTACTTC
CDR3 protein: CASTLQPESSYEQYF

clone size: NA
V gene: TRBV6-5
D gene: TRBD1
J gene: TRBJ1-5
CDR3 DNA: TGTGCCAGCAGTCACAGGGGGTTAGCTCAGCCCCAGCATTTT
CDR3 protein: CASSHRGLAQPQHF

clone size: NA
V gene: TRBV30
D gene: NA
J gene: TRBJ2-2
CDR3 DNA: TGTGCCTGGAGGTGGGGAGGAAACACCGGGGAGCTGTTTTTT
CDR3 protein: CAWRWGGNTGELFF

clone size: NA
V gene: TRBV15
D gene: TRBD2
J gene: TRBJ2-1
CDR3 DNA: TGTGCCACCAGCCTGGGAAGCGGGGGGTACTACAATGAGCAGTTCTTC
CDR3 protein: CATSLGSGGYYNEQFF

clone size: NA
V gene: TRBV5-1
D gene: NA
J gene: TRBJ2-5
CDR3 DNA: TGCGCCAGCAGAACGGAGTGGGAGACCCAGTACTTC
CDR3 protein: CASRTEWETQYF

clone size: NA
V gene: TRBV14
D gene: NA
J gene: TRBJ1-4
CDR3 DNA: TGTGCCAGCAGCCCGTACCAATTTGCTAATGAAAAACTGTTTTTT
CDR3 protein: CASSPYQFANEKLFF

clone size: NA
V gene: TRBV7-6
D gene: TRBD1
J gene: TRBJ1-1
CDR3 DNA: TGTGCCAGCAGCTTCAGTTTGGGACAGGGCCCGACCTTT
CDR3 protein: CASSFSLGQGPTF

clone size: NA
V gene: TRBV18
D gene: NA
J gene: TRBJ2-2
CDR3 DNA: TGTGCCAGCTCACCAGTCCGGGTCTGGACCGGGGAGCTGTTTTTT
CDR3 protein: CASSPVRVWTGELFF

clone size: NA
V gene: TRBV27
D gene: NA
J gene: TRBJ2-1
CDR3 DNA: TGTGCCAGCAGTTTTGGGCAGGGGCCCCCCTACAATGAGCAGTTCTTC
CDR3 protein: CASSFGQGPPYNEQFF

clone size: once
V gene: TRBV27
D gene: TRBD1
J gene: TRBJ1-6
CDR3 DNA: TGTGCCAGCAAAGATTGGGTCAACCGGGACAGGGACAATTCACCCCTCCACTTT
CDR3 protein: CASKDWVNRDRDNSPLHF

clone size: NA
V gene: TRBV28
D gene: TRBD2
J gene: TRBJ2-2
CDR3 DNA: TGTGCCAGCAGTTTCATGACTAGCGGACAAACCGGGAAGCTGTTTTTT
CDR3 protein: CASSFMTSGQTGKLFF

clone size: once
V gene: TRBV6-5
D gene: NA
J gene: TRBJ2-5
CDR3 DNA: TGTGCCAGCAGTCTACCCGATACAGAGACCCAGTACTTC
CDR3 protein: CASSLPDTETQYF

clone size: NA
V gene: TRBV7-3
D gene: NA
J gene: TRBJ1-4
CDR3 DNA: TGTGCCAGCAGCCCCCATGACTCCTCCGCCGGAAAACTGTTTTTT
CDR3 protein: CASSPHDSSAGKLFF

clone size: NA
V gene: TRBV13
D gene: NA
J gene: TRBJ1-1
CDR3 DNA: TGTGCCAGCAATTTAGGAAGATCCGTGGCCACTGAAGCTTTCTTT
CDR3 protein: CASNLGRSVATEAFF

clone size: NA
V gene: TRBV19
D gene: NA
J gene: TRBJ1-4
CDR3 DNA: TGTGCCAGTAGCGTCCCTTGGGGAGTTAATGAAAAACTGTTTTTT
CDR3 protein: CASSVPWGVNEKLFF

clone size: once
V gene: TRBV19
D gene: TRBD1
J gene: TRBJ1-1
CDR3 DNA: TGTGCCAGTAGTACCAGACAGGGCGGGGTGACTGAAGCTTTCTTT
CDR3 protein: CASSTRQGGVTEAFF

clone size: NA
V gene: TRBV6-6
D gene: NA
J gene: TRBJ1-1
CDR3 DNA: TGTGCCAGCAGTTACGTCGATGGGAACACTGAAGCTTTCTTT
CDR3 protein: CASSYVDGNTEAFF

clone size: few
V gene: TRBV6-1
D gene: NA
J gene: TRBJ2-3
CDR3 DNA: TGTGCCAGCAGTGACACAGATACGCAGTATTTT
CDR3 protein: CASSDTDTQYF

clone size: NA
V gene: TRBV2
D gene: NA
J gene: TRBJ2-7
CDR3 DNA: TGTGCCAGCAGGGGGGGAGGCGACGAGCAGTACTTC
CDR3 protein: CASRGGGDEQYF

clone size: NA
V gene: TRBV27
D gene: NA
J gene: TRBJ1-5
CDR3 DNA: TGTGCCAGCAGTATATCGTGGGGGGGTAGCAATCAGCCCCAGCATTTT
CDR3 protein: CASSISWGGSNQPQHF

clone size: NA
V gene: TRBV15
D gene: TRBD2
J gene: TRBJ2-3
CDR3 DNA: TGTGCCACCAGCAGAGCTAGCGGGGGGACAGATACGCAGTATTTT
CDR3 protein: CATSRASGGTDTQYF

clone size: NA
V gene: TRBV6-5
D gene: NA
J gene: TRBJ1-1
CDR3 DNA: TGTGCCAGCAGTTATGGTCCCACCGAAGCTTTCTTT
CDR3 protein: CASSYGPTEAFF

clone size: NA
V gene: TRBV10-3
D gene: NA
J gene: TRBJ2-5
CDR3 DNA: TGTGCCATCAGGGGAGGAAGGGGGGAACCTAAAGAGACCCAGTACTTC
CDR3 protein: CAIRGGRGEPKETQYF

clone size: NA
V gene: TRBV19
D gene: TRBD2
J gene: TRBJ2-3
CDR3 DNA: TGTGCCAGTACCCCCGCCCTAGCGGGGTACACAGATACGCAGTATTTT
CDR3 protein: CASTPALAGYTDTQYF

clone size: once
V gene: TRBV4-1
D gene: NA
J gene: TRBJ2-7
CDR3 DNA: TGCGCCAGCAGCATATACCGGGAAGGGGGATACGAGCAGTACTTC
CDR3 protein: CASSIYREGGYEQYF

clone size: once
V gene: TRBV7-9
D gene: NA
J gene: TRBJ2-7
CDR3 DNA: TGTGCCAGCAGCTTCCAGAGGGCGGGGATAGACGAGCAGTACTTC
CDR3 protein: CASSFQRAGIDEQYF

clone size: few
V gene: TRBV7-9
D gene: TRBD1
J gene: TRBJ2-1
CDR3 DNA: TGTGCCAGCAGGCCAGGGACAGGGGGTAATGAGCAGTTCTTC
CDR3 protein: CASRPGTGGNEQFF

clone size: NA
V gene: TRBV29-1
D gene: NA
J gene: TRBJ2-3
CDR3 DNA: TGCAGCGTTGGCCAAGATACGCAGTATTTT
CDR3 protein: CSVGQDTQYF

clone size: NA
V gene: TRBV5-1
D gene: NA
J gene: TRBJ2-1
CDR3 DNA: TGCGCCAGCAGCCGACGACCTAATGAGCAGTTCTTC
CDR3 protein: CASSRRPNEQFF

clone size: NA
V gene: TRBV6-1
D gene: TRBD1
J gene: TRBJ2-5
CDR3 DNA: TGTGCCAGCAGTGACCCCTGGACAGGGGAGAGCCGAGAGACCCAGTACTTC
CDR3 protein: CASSDPWTGESRETQYF

clone size: NA
V gene: TRBV2
D gene: TRBD1
J gene: TRBJ1-4
CDR3 DNA: TGTGCCACCGACCGACCGACAGGGGGTGAAAAACTGTTTTTT
CDR3 protein: CATDRPTGGEKLFF

clone size: NA
V gene: TRBV27
D gene: NA
J gene: TRBJ1-1
CDR3 DNA: TGTGCCAGCAGTCCGTGGACAGATAACACTGAAGCTTTCTTT
CDR3 protein: CASSPWTDNTEAFF

clone size: NA
V gene: TRBV7-3
D gene: NA
J gene: TRBJ1-2
CDR3 DNA: TGTGCCAGCAGCTCTCCAGGGAATGGCTACACCTTC
CDR3 protein: CASSSPGNGYTF

clone size: NA
V gene: TRBV27
D gene: NA
J gene: TRBJ2-7
CDR3 DNA: TGTGCCAGCAGCCCCGACGGGGGCGGTAGAGTCGAGCAGTACTTC
CDR3 protein: CASSPDGGGRVEQYF

clone size: NA
V gene: TRBV11-2
D gene: TRBD2
J gene: TRBJ2-5
CDR3 DNA: TGTGCCAGCAGCTTAGTCGGGGGGGCCGCCGAGACCCAGTACTTC
CDR3 protein: CASSLVGGAAETQYF